The clone carrying this T cell receptor beta chain has only a few counts. What it binds is unknown. Germline loops: CDR1 KGHSH, CDR2 LQKENI. V was trimmed by 10 bases and J by 4 bases, leaving 15 bases between them. This CDR3 has 13 residues. The study included ophthalmopathy patients with Clinical Activity Score at least 3, NOSPECS grade at least 4 and duration under 3 months. The study left out patients who had uncontrolled infection, other autoimmune disease, pregnancy or lactation. The sample is drawn from a study of T cells in Graves' hyperthyroidism and ophthalmopathy. General observations from the study: Ophthalmopathy got predicted by the model a median approximately 6 months before its onset.

Amplification yielded TCR beta CDR3 regions, with RNA transcripts as the source. First-round RT-PCR of the TCR CDR3 relied on the HTBI primer set. TCRdb reprocessed the multiplex PCR reads via MiXCR and lists one record per CDR3 protein. There are some 350,000 distinct CDR3 sequences in the sample; about 13% occur only once, and roughly 35% lies in the top ten. This TCR derives from a woman in her thirties or forties with Graves' ophthalmopathy. Input material: blood. This chain uses TRBV18 with TRBJ2-3, with D possibly TRBD2 on 5 matching bases. CDR3 bases: TGTGCCACCTCTGAGGGTGTCGCAGATACGCAGTATTTT. Translated, it gives CATSEGVADTQYF.